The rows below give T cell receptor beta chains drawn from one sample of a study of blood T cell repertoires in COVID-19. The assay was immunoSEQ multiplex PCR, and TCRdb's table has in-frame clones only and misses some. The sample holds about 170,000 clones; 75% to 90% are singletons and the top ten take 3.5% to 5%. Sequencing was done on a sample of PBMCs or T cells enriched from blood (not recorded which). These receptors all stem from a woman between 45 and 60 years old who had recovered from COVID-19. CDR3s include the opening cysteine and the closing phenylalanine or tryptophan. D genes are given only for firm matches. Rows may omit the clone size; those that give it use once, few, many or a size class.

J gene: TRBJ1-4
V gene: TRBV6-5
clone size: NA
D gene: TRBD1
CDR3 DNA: TGTGCCAGCAGTACCGGACAGGACCCTTCTGAAAAACTGTTTTTT
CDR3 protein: CASSTGQDPSEKLFF

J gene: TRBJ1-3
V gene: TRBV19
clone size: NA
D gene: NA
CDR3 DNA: TGTGCCAGTAGTGCAGGGCTCGGCTCTGGAAACACCATATATTTT
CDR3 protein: CASSAGLGSGNTIYF

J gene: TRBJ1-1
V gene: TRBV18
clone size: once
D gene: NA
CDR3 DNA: TGTGCCAGCTCACCACCGGGTCAAGGGAGGGCCACTGAAGCTTTCTTT
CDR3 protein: CASSPPGQGRATEAFF

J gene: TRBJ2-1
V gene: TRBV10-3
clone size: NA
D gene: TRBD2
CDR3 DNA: TGTGCCATCAGCGAGGGACTAGCGGGAGGAGTAGGGTACAATGAGCAGTTCTTC
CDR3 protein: CAISEGLAGGVGYNEQFF

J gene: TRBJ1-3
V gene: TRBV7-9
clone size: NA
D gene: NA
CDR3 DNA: TGTGCCAGCAGCTCGGAGGGAAACACCATATATTTT
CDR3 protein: CASSSEGNTIYF

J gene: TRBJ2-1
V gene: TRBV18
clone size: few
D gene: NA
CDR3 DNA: TGTGCCAGCTCACCAGGGCCAGGGTCCTACAATGAGCAGTTCTTC
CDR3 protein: CASSPGPGSYNEQFF

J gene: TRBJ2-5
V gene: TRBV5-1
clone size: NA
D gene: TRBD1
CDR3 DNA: TGCGCCAGCAAGGACAGGGGCTCGGTCCAGTACTTC
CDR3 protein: CASKDRGSVQYF

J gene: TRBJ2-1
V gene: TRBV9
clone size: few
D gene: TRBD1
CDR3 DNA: TGTGCCAGCAGCGAGTGGACAGGGGTGGATGAGCAGTTCTTC
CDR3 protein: CASSEWTGVDEQFF

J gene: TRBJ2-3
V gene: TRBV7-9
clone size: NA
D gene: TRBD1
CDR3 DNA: TGTGCCAGCAGCTCCAGGACAGGGGGGGTCGTGGCAGATACGCAGTATTTT
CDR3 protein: CASSSRTGGVVADTQYF

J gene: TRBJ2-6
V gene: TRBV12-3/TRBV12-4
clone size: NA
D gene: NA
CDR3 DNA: TGTGCCAGCAGTTTCTTTGGGGCCAACGTCCTGACTTTC
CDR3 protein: CASSFFGANVLTF

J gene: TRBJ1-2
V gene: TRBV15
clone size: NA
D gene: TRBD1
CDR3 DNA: TGTGCCACCAGCAGAAACAGGGGTTGGGGCTACACCTTC
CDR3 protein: CATSRNRGWGYTF

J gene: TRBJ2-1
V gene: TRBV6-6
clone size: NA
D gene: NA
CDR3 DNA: TGTGCCAGCAGTCCCCTTAGCTCCTACAATGAGCAGTTCTTC
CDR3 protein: CASSPLSSYNEQFF

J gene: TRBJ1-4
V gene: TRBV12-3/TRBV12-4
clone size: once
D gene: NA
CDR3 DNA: TGTGCCAGCAGCCGTAGGGGAGAAAAACTGTTTTTT
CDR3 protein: CASSRRGEKLFF

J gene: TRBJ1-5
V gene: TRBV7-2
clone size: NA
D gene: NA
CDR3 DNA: TGTGCCAGCAGCTTAGGGCAGAACAATCAGCCCCAGCATTTT
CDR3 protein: CASSLGQNNQPQHF

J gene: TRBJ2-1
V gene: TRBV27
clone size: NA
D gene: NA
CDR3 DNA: TGTGCCAGCAGTTTTACCCCGTGGAGGCATGAGCAGTTCTTC
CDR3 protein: CASSFTPWRHEQFF

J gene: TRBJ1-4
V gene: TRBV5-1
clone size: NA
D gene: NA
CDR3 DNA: TGCGCCAGCAGCCTAGACGAAAAACTGTTTTTT
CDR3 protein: CASSLDEKLFF

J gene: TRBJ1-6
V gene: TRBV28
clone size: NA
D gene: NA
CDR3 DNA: TGTGCCAGCAGCCCCTTGGAGGTAAATTCACCCCTCCACTTT
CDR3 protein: CASSPLEVNSPLHF

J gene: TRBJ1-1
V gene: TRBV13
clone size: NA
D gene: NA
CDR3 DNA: TGTGCCAGCAGCCAAGGGGAGAACACTGAAGCTTTCTTT
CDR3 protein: CASSQGENTEAFF

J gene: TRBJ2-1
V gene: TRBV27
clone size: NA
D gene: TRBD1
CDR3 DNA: TGTGCCAGCAGTTTGAGGGACAGCAATGAGCAGTTCTTC
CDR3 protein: CASSLRDSNEQFF

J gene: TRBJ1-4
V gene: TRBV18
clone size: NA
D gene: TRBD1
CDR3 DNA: TGTGCCAGCTCACCAAGTACACTCATCGGGACAGGGGTAGATGAAAAACTGTTTTTT
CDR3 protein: CASSPSTLIGTGVDEKLFF

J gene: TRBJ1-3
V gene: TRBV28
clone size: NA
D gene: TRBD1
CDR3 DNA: TGTGCCAGCACGGGGACAGTGGGCTCTGGAAACACCATATATTTT
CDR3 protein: CASTGTVGSGNTIYF

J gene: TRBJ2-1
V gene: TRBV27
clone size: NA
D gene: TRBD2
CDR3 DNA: TGTGCCAGCAGCCCTTATGGGATAGCGGGAGGGGGGTCCAATGAGCAGTTCTTC
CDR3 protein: CASSPYGIAGGGSNEQFF

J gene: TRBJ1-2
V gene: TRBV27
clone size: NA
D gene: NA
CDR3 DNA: TGTGCCAGCAGTTTAGTTGATCAGGGGAGAAGCTATGGCTACACCTTC
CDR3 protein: CASSLVDQGRSYGYTF

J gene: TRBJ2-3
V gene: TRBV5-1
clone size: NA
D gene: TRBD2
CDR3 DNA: TGCGCCAGCAGCCCCGGGACTAGCGGGGGGGGCTTCACAGATACGCAGTATTTT
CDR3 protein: CASSPGTSGGGFTDTQYF

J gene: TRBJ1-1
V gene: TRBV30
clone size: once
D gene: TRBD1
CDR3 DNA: TGTGCCTGGAGAGCCGGGACAGGGAGGACCACTGAAGCTTTCTTT
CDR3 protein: CAWRAGTGRTTEAFF

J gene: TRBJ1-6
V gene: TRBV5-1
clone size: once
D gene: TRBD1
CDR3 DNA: TGCGCCAGCAGCTTGGTAGCAGGGGGTTACTCACCCCTCCACTTT
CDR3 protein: CASSLVAGGYSPLHF

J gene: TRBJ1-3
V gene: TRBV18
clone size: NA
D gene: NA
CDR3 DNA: TGTGCCAGCTCACCACTGGACAGCTCTGGAAACACCATATATTTT
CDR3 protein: CASSPLDSSGNTIYF

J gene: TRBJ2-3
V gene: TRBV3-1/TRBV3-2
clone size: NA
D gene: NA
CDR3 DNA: TGTGCCAGCAGCCTGAGTTTAGGGGGGGCAGCAGATACGCAGTATTTT
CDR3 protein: CASSLSLGGAADTQYF

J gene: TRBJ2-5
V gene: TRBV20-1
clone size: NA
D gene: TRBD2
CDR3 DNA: TGCAGTGCTAGTGGGACTAGCGGGAGGGCCGGGGGGACCCAGTACTTC
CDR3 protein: CSASGTSGRAGGTQYF

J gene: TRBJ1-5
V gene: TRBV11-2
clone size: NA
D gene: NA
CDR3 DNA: TGTGCCAGCAGCCTACAGGGCTATCAGCCCCAGCATTTT
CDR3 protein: CASSLQGYQPQHF

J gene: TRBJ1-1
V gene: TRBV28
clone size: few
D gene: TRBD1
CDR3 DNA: TGTGCCAGCAGGCTCCGACAGGGAACGATTGAAGCTTTCTTT
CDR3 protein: CASRLRQGTIEAFF

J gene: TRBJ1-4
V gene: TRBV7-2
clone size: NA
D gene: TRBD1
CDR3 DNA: TGTGCCAGCAGCTTAGCATGGACAGGGAGGGGGGCAACTAATGAAAAACTGTTTTTT
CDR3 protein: CASSLAWTGRGATNEKLFF

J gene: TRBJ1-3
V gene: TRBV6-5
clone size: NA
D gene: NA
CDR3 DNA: TGTGCCATAAAGGACAGCATCTCTGGAAACACCATATATTTT
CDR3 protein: CAIKDSISGNTIYF

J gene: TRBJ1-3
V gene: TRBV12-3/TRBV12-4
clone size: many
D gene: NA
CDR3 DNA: TGTGCCAGCAGCCCCTATCCCGGAAACACCATATATTTT
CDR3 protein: CASSPYPGNTIYF

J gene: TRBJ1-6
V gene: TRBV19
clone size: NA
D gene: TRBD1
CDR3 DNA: TGTGCCAGTAATATTGGGACAGGGGTTTCACCCCTCCACTTT
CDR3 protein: CASNIGTGVSPLHF

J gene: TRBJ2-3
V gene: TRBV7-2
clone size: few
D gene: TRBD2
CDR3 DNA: TGTGCCAGCAGCTTAGAGGGGACTAGCGGGAGAAATACGCAGTATTTT
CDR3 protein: CASSLEGTSGRNTQYF